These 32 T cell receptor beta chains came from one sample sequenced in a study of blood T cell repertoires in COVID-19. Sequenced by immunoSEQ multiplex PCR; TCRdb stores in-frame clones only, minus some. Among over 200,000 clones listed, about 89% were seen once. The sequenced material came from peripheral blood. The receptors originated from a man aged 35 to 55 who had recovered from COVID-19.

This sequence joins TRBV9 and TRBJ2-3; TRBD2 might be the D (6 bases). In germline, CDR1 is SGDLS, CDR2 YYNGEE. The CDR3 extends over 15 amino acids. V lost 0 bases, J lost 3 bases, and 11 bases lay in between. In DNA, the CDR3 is TGTGCCAGCAGCGTAGCCGGGGGAGCTACAGATACGCAGTATTTT. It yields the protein CASSVAGGATDTQYF.

The CDR3 loop reads CASSFAGQETQYF. CDR3 bases: TGTGCCAGCAGTTTCGCGGGACAAGAGACCCAGTACTTC. The chain uses TRBV7-6 and TRBJ2-5; maybe TRBD2 (6 bases). The germline V and J ends were trimmed by 6 bases and 2 bases, with 10 bases remaining between them. The CDR3 is 13 amino acids. Germline assignment: CDR1 SGHVS and CDR2 FNYEAQ.

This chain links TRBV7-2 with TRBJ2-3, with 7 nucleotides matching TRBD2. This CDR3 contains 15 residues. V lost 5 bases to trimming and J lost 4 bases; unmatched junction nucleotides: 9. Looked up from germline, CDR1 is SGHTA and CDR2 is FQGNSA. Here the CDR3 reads CASSPSGGSADTQYF. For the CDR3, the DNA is TGTGCCAGCAGCCCCTCGGGCGGGAGCGCAGATACGCAGTATTTT.

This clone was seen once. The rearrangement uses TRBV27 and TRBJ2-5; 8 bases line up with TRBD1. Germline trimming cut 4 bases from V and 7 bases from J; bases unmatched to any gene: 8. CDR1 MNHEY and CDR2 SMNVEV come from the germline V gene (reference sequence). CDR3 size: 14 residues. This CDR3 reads CASSSGQVRGTQYF. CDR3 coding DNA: TGTGCCAGCAGTTCGGGACAGGTGAGGGGGACCCAGTACTTC.

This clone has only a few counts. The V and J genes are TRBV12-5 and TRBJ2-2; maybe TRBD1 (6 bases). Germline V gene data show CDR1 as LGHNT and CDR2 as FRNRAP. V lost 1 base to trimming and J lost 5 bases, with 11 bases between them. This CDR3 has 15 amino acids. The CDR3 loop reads CASGLGNRVTGELFF. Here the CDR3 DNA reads TGTGCTAGTGGTTTGGGGAACAGGGTGACCGGGGAGCTGTTTTTT.

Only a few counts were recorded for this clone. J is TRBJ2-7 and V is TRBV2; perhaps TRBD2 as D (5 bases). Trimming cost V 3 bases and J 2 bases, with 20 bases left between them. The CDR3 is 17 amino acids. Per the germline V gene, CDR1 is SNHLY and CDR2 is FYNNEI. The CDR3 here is CASSELTTRGPTYEQYF. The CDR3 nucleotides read TGTGCCAGCAGTGAGCTGACTACGCGCGGGCCGACCTACGAGCAGTACTTC.

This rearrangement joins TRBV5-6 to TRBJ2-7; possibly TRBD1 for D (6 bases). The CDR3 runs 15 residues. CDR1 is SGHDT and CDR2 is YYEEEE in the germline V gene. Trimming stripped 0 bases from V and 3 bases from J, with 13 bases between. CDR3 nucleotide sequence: TGTGCCAGCAGCTTGGCCCAGGGGTTTTACTACGAGCAGTACTTC. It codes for CASSLAQGFYYEQYF.

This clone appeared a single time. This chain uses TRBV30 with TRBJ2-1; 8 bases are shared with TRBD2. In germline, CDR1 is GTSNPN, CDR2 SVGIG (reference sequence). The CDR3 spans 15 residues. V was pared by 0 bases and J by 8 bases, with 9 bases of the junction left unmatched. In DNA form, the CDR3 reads TGTGCCTGGAGTGTAGTGTCGGGAGGGGTCTATGAGCAGTTCTTC. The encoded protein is CAWSVVSGGVYEQFF.

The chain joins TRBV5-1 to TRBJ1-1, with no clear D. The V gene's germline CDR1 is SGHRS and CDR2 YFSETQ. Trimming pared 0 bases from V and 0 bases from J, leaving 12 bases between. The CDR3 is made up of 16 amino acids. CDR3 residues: CASSLVESSLNTEAFF. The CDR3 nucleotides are TGCGCCAGCAGCTTGGTGGAGTCATCCTTGAACACTGAAGCTTTCTTT. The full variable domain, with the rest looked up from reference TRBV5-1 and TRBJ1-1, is KAGVTQTPRYLIKTRGQQVTLSCSPISGHRSVSWYQQTPGQGLQFLFEYFSETQRNKGNFPGRFSGRQFSNSRSEMNVSTLELGDSALYLCASSLVESSLNTEAFFGQGTRLTVV.

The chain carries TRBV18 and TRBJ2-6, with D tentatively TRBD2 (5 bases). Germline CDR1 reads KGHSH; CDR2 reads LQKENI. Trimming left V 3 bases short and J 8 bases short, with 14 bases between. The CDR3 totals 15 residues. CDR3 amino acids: CASSPLMAGTNVLTF. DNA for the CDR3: TGTGCCAGCTCACCCTTGATGGCCGGGACCAACGTCCTGACTTTC.

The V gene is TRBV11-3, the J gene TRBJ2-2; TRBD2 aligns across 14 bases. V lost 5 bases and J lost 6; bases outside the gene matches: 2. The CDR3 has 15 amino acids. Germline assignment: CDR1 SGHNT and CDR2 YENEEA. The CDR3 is CASSRLAGGPGELFF. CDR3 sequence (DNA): TGTGCCAGCAGCCGACTAGCGGGGGGGCCCGGGGAGCTGTTTTTT. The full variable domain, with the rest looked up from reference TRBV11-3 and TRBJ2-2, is EAGVVQSPRYKIIEKKQPVAFWCNPISGHNTLYWYLQNLGQGPELLIRYENEEAVDDSQLPKDRFSAERLKGVDSTLKIQPAELGDSAVYLCASSRLAGGPGELFFGEGSRLTVL.

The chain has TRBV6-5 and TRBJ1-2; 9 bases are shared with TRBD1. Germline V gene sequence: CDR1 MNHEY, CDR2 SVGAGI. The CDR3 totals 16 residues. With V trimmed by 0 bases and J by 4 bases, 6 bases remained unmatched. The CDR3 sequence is CASSYSTGGLVYGYTF. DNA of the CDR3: TGTGCCAGCAGTTACTCAACAGGGGGCCTCGTCTATGGCTACACCTTC.

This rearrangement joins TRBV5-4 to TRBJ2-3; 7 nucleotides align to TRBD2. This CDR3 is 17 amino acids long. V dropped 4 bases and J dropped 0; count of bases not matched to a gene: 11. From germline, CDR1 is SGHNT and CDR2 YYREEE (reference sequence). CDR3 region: CASSRPSGEMSTDTQYF. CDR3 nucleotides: TGTGCCAGCAGCCGGCCCAGCGGGGAGATGAGCACAGATACGCAGTATTTT.

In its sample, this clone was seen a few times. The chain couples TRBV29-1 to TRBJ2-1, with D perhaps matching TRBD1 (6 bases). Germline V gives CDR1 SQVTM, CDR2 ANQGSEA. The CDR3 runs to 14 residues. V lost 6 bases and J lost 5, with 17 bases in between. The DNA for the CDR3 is TGCAGCGTGGACCAGGGGAATCTCCACAATGAGCAGTTCTTC. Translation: CSVDQGNLHNEQFF.

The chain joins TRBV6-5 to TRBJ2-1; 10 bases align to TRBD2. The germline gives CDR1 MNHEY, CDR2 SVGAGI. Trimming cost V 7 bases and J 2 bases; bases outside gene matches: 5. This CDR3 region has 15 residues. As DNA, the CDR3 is TGTGCCAGCACCCGTAGCGGGGGGCCCTACAATGAGCAGTTCTTC. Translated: CASTRSGGPYNEQFF.

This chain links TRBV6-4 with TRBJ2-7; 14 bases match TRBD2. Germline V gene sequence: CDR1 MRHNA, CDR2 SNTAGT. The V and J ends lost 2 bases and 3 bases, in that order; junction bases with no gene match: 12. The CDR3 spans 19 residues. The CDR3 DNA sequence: TGTGCCAGCAGTGACCCCGGGACTAGCGGGAGTGGGGCCGTCTACGAGCAGTACTTC. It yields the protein CASSDPGTSGSGAVYEQYF.

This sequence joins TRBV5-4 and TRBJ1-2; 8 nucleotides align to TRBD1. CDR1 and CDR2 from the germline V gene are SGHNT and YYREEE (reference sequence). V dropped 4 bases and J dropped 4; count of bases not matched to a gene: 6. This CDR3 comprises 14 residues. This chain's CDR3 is CASSPIQGGYGYTF. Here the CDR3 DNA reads TGTGCCAGCAGCCCCATACAGGGGGGCTATGGCTACACCTTC.

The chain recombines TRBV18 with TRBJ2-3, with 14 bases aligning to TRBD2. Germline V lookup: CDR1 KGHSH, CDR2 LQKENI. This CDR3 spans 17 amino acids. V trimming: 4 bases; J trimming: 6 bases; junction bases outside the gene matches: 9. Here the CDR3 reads CASSQGTSGSLGDTQYF. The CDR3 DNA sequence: TGTGCCAGCTCACAGGGGACTAGCGGGAGTTTAGGCGATACGCAGTATTTT. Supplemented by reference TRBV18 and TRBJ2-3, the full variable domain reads NAGVMQNPRHLVRRRGQEARLRCSPMKGHSHVYWYRQLPEEGLKFMVYLQKENIIDESGMPKERFSAEFPKEGPSILRIQQVVRGDSAAYFCASSQGTSGSLGDTQYFGPGTRLTVL.

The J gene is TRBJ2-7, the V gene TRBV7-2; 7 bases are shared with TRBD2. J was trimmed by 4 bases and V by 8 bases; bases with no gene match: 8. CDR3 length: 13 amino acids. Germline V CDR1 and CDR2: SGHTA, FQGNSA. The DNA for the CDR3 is TGTGCCAGCGCACCCCAGCGGGGTTACGAGCAGTACTTC. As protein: CASAPQRGYEQYF.

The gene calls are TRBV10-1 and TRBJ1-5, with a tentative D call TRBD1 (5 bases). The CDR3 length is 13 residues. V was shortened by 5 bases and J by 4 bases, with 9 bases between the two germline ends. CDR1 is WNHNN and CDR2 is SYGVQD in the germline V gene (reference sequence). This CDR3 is CASSSGGNQPQHF. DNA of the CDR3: TGCGCCAGCAGTAGCGGGGGGAATCAGCCCCAGCATTTT.

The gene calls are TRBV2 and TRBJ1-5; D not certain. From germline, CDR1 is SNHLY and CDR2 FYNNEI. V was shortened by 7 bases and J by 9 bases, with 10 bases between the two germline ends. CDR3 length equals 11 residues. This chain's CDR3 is CASKGSGPQHF. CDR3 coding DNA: TGTGCCAGCAAAGGATCAGGGCCCCAGCATTTT.

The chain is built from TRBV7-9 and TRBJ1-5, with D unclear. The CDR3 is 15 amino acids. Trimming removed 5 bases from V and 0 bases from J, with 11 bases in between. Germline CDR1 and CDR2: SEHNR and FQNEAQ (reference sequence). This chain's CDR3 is CASSGEGYSNQPQHF. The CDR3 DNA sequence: TGTGCCAGCAGCGGAGAGGGCTATAGCAATCAGCCCCAGCATTTT.

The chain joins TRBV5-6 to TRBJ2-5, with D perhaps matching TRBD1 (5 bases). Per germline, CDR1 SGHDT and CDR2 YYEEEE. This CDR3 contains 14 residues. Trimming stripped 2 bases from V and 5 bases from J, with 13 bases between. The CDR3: CASSFVGQGETQYF. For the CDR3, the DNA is TGTGCCAGCAGCTTCGTGGGGCAGGGCGAGACCCAGTACTTC. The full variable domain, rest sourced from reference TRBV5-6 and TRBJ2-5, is DAGVTQSPTHLIKTRGQQVTLRCSPKSGHDTVSWYQQALGQGPQFIFQYYEEEERQRGNFPDRFSGHQFPNYSSELNVNALLLGDSALYLCASSFVGQGETQYFGPGTRLLVL.

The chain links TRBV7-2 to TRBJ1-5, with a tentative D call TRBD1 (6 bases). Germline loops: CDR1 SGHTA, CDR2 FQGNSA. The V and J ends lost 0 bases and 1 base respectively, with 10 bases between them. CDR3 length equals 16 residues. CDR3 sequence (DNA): TGTGCCAGCAGCTTAGCCCGGACAGAGAGCAATCAGCCCCAGCATTTT. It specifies CASSLARTESNQPQHF.

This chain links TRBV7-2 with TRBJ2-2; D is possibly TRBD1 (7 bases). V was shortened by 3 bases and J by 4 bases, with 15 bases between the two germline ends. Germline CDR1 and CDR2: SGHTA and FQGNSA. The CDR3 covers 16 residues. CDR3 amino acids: CASSLFSRGVTGELFF. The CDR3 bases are TGTGCCAGCAGCTTGTTTTCCAGGGGGGTCACCGGGGAGCTGTTTTTT.

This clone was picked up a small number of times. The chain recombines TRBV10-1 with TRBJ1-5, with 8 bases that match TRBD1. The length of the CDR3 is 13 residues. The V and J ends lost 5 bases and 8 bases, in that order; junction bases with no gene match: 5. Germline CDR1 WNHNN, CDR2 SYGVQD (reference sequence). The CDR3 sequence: CASSSGTGEPQHF. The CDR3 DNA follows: TGCGCCAGCAGTTCCGGGACAGGCGAGCCCCAGCATTTT.

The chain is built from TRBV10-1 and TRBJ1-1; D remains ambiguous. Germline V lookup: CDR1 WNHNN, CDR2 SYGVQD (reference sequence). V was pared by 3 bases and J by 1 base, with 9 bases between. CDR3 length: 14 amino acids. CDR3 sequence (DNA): TGCGCCAGCAGTGACCCGGGGTCGAACACTGAAGCTTTCTTT. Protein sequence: CASSDPGSNTEAFF.

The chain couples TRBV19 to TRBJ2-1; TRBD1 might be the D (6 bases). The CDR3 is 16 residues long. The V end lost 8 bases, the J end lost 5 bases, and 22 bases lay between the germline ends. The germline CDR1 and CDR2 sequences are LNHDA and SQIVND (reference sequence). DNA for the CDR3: TGTGCCAGTCGACCCCACAGGGAAGCTTCTCACAATGAGCAGTTCTTC. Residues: CASRPHREASHNEQFF. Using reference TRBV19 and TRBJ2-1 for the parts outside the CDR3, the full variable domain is DGGITQSPKYLFRKEGQNVTLSCEQNLNHDAMYWYRQDPGQGLRLIYYSQIVNDFQKGDIAEGYSVSREKKESFPLTVTSAQKNPTAFYLCASRPHREASHNEQFFGPGTRLTVL.

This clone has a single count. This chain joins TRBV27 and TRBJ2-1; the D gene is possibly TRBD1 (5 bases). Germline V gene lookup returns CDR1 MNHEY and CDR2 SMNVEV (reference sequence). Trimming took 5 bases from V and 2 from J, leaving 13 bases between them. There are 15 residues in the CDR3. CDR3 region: CASSEGPGPYNEQFF. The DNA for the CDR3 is TGTGCCAGCAGTGAAGGCCCAGGGCCCTACAATGAGCAGTTCTTC.

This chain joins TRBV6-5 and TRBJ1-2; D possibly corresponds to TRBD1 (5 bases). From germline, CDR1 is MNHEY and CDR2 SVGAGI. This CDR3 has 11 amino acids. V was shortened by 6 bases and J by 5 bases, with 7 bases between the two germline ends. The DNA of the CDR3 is TGTGCCAGCAGCGACAGATATGGCTACACCTTC. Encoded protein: CASSDRYGYTF.

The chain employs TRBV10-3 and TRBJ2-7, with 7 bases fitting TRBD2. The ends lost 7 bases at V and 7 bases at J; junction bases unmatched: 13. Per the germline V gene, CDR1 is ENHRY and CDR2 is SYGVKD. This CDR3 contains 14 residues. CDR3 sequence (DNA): TGTGCCATCATTGACGGGGGGACCTCAGGGGAGCAGTACTTC. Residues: CAIIDGGTSGEQYF.

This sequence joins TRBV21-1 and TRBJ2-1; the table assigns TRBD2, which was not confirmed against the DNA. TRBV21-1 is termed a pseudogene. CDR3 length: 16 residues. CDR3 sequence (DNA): TGTGCCAGCAGCAGGGATTGGACTAGCGGGAGTGGTGAGCAGTTCTTC. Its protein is CASSRDWTSGSGEQFF.